The text below deals with one T cell receptor (beta chain). Matched for age and sex, the controls were healthy donors. These data come from a study of CD8 T cells in Susac syndrome. Reverse transcription of roughly 0.5 to 1 ug RNA used random hexamers. Multiplex immunoSEQ PCR targeted 54 Vbeta and 13 Jbeta TCR beta segments. One entry per CDR3 protein, called by TCRdb with MiXCR from the immunoSEQ multiplex PCR reads. The repertoire holds under 200,000 distinct CDR3 sequences, with 85% to 95% as singletons. V lost 6 bases and J lost 2, with 10 bases in between. This CDR3 is built from 14 residues. Germline V gene data show CDR1 as SEHNR and CDR2 as FQNEAQ (reference sequence).

The material sequenced was CD4+ T cells from PBMCs. The TCR comes from a human donor in good health. The chain couples TRBV7-9 to TRBJ1-4, with D tentatively TRBD1 (5 bases). CDR3 sequence: CASSSGFTNEKLFF. The CDR3 bases are TGTGCCAGCAGTTCAGGGTTCACTAATGAAAAACTGTTTTTT.